The source of this T cell receptor (beta chain) is a study of T-cell memory formation after mild COVID-19. Details on this clonotype: Its antigen is not known.

One entry per CDR3 protein, called by TCRdb with MiXCR from the 5' RACE reads. The sample contains tens of thousands of distinct CDR3 sequences, approximately 25% of which appear only once. The CDR3 has 12 residues. V trimming: 6 bases; J trimming: 8 bases; junction bases outside the gene matches: 9. Per the germline V gene, CDR1 is SQVTM and CDR2 is ANQGSEA. Study observations and caveats: Day 15 to 85 contracting clones showed balanced CD4/CD8; day 15 to 37 expanders favored CD4+. Mostly located in CM and EM were contracting CD4+ clones, with contracting CD8+ clones located in EMRA. The pre-infection memory compartment contained some responding clones, suggesting cross-reactive memory joined.

Specimen: PBMCs or a T cell subset sorted from them (not recorded which). This receptor was obtained from a man between 18 and 35 years old who had mild COVID-19 (a few samples of this study predate the infection). Cell type and time point are not known. The chain couples TRBV29-1 to TRBJ1-2; 7 nucleotides align to TRBD1. In nucleotides, the CDR3 is TGCAGCGTGAAAGCTAGGGGGCTAGGCTACACCTTC. It yields the protein CSVKARGLGYTF.